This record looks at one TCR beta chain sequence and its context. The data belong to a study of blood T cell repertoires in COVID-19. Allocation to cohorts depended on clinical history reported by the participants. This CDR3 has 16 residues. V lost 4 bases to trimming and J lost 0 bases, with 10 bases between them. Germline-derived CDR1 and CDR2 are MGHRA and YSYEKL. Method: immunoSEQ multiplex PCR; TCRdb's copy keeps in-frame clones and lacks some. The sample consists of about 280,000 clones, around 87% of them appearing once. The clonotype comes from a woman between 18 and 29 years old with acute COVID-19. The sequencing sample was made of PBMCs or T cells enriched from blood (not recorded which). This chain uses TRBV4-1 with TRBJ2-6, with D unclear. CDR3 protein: CASSRNPGSGANVLTF. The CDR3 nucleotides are TGCGCCAGCAGCCGCAACCCCGGCTCTGGGGCCAACGTCCTGACTTTC.